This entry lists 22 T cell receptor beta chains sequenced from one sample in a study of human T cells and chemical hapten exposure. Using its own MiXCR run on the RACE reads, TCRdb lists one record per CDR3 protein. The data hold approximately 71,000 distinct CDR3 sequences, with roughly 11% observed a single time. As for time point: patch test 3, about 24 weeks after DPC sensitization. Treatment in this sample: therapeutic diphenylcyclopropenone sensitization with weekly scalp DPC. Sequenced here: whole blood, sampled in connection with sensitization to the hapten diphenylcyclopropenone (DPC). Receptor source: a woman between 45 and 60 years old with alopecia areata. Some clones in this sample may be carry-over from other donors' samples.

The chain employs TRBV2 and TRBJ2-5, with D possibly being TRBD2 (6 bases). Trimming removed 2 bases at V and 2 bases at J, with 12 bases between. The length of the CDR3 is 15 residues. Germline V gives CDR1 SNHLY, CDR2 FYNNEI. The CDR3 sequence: CASSENGLSQETQYF. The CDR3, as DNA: TGTGCCAGCAGTGAAAATGGACTATCTCAAGAGACCCAGTACTTC. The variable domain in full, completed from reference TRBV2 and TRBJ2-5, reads EPEVTQTPSHQVTQMGQEVILRCVPISNHLYFYWYRQILGQKVEFLVSFYNNEISEKSEIFDDQFSVERPDGSNFTLKIRSTKLEDSAMYFCASSENGLSQETQYFGPGTRLLVL.

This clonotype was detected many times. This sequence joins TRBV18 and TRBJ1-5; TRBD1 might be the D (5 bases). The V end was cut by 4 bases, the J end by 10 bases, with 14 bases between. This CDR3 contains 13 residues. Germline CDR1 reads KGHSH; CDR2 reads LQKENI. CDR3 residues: CASSRGGVSPQHF. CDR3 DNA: TGTGCCAGCTCACGCGGGGGGGTTAGTCCCCAGCATTTT.

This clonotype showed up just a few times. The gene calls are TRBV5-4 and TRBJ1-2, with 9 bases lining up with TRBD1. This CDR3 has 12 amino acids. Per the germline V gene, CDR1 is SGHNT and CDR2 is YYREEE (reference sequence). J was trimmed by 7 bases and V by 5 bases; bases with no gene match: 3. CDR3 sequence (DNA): TGTGCCAGCAGTCCGACAGGGGGTGGCTACACCTTC. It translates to CASSPTGGGYTF.

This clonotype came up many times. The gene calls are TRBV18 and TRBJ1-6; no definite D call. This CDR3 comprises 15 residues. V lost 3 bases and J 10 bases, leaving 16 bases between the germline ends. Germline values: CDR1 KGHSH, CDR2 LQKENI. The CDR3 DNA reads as TGTGCCAGCTCACCTACGGGAAGAGGGTCCTCACCCCTCCACTTT. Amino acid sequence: CASSPTGRGSSPLHF. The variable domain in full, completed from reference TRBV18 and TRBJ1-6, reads NAGVMQNPRHLVRRRGQEARLRCSPMKGHSHVYWYRQLPEEGLKFMVYLQKENIIDESGMPKERFSAEFPKEGPSILRIQQVVRGDSAAYFCASSPTGRGSSPLHFGNGTRLTVT.

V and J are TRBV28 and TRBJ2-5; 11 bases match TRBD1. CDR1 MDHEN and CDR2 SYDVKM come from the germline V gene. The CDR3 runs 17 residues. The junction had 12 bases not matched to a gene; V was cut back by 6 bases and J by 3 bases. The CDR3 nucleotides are TGTGCCAGCAGATACCCCCCGGGGACAGGGGGAGAAGAGACCCAGTACTTC. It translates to CASRYPPGTGGEETQYF.

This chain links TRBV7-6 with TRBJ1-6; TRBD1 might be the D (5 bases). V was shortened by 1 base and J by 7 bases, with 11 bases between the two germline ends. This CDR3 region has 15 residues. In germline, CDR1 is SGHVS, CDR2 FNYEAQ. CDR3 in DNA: TGTGCCAGCAGCTTAGAAAGGGACCTAAATTCACCCCTCCACTTT. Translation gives CASSLERDLNSPLHF.

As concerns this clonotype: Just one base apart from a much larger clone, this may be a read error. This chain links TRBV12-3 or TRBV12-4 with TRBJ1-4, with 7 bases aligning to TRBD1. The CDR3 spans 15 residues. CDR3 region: CASSPDRTTNEKPFF. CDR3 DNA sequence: TGTGCCAGCAGCCCGGACAGGACAACTAATGAAAAACCGTTTTTT.

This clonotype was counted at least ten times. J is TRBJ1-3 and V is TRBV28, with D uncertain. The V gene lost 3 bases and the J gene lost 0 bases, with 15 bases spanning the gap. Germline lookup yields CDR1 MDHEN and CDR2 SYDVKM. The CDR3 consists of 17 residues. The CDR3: CASSFGDFLSSGNTIYF. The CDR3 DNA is TGTGCCAGCAGTTTTGGCGACTTCCTGAGCTCTGGAAACACCATATATTTT.

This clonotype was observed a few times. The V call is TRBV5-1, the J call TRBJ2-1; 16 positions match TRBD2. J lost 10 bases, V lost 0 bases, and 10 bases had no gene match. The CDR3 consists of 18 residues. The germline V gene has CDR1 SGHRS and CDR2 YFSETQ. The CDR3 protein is CASSLAGTSGRASREQFF. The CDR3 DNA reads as TGCGCCAGCAGCTTGGCCGGGACTAGCGGGAGGGCCTCGAGGGAGCAGTTCTTC.

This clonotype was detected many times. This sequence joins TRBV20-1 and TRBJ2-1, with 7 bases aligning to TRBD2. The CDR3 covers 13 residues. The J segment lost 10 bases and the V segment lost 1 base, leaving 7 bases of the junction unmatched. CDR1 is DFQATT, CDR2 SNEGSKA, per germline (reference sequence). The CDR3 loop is CSARVPGGGEQFF. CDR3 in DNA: TGCAGTGCTAGAGTCCCCGGGGGAGGGGAGCAGTTCTTC.

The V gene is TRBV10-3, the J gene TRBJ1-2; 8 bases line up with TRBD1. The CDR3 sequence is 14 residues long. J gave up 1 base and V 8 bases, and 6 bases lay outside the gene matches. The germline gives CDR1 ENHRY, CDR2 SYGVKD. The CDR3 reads CAIGTGFNNYGYTF. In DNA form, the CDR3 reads TGTGCCATCGGGACAGGATTTAATAACTATGGCTACACCTTC.

DNA for the CDR3: TGTGCCAGCAGCACAGCCGCAACTAATGAAAAACTGTTTTTT. It is translated as CASSTAATNEKLFF. The chain carries TRBV5-4 and TRBJ1-4; D call uncertain. Germline assignment: CDR1 SGHNT and CDR2 YYREEE (reference sequence). The CDR3 is 14 residues long. V dropped 4 bases and J dropped 0 bases, with 7 bases sitting between them.

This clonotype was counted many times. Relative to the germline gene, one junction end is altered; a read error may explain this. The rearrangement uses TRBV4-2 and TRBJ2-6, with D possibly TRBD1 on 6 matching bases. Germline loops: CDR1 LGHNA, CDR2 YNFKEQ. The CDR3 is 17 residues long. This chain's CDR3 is CDSSQGPRGSGANVLTF. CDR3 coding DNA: TGTGACAGCAGCCAAGGGCCCAGGGGTTCCGGGGCCAACGTCCTGACTTTC.

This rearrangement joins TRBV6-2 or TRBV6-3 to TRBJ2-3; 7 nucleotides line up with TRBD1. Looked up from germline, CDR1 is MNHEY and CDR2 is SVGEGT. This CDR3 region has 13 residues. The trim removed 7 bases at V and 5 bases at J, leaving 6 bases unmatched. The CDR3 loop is CASKSAGGDTQYF. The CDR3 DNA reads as TGTGCCAGCAAGAGTGCAGGGGGAGATACGCAGTATTTT.

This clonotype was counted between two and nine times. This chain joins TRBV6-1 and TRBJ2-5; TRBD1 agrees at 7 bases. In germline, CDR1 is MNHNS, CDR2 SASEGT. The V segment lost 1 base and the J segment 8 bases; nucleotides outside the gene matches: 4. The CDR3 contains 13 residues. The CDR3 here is CASSEGQGSTQYF. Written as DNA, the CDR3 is TGTGCCAGCAGTGAAGGACAGGGTAGTACCCAGTACTTC.

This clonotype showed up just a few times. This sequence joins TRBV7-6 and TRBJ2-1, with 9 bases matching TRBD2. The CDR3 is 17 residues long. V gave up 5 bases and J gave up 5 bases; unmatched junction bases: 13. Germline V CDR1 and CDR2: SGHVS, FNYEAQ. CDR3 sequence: CASSPAGGQVFHNEQFF. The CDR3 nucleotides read TGTGCCAGCAGCCCGGCGGGGGGGCAGGTTTTTCACAATGAGCAGTTCTTC.

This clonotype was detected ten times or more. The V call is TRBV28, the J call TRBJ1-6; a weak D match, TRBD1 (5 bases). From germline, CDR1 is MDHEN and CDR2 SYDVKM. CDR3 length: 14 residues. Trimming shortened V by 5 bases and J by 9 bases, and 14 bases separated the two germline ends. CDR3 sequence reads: CASSPAGSASPLHF. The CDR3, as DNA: TGTGCCAGCAGTCCGGCAGGGTCGGCTTCACCCCTCCACTTT.

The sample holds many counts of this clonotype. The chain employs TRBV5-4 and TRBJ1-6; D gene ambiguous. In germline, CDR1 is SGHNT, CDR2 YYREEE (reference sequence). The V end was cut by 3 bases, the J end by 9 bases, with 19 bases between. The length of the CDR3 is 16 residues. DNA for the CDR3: TGTGCCAGCAGCTCATCGGGCGGGAGGAGTAGTTCACCCCTCCACTTT. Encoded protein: CASSSSGGRSSSPLHF. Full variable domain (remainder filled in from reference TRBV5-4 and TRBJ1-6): ETGVTQSPTHLIKTRGQQVTLRCSSQSGHNTVSWYQQALGQGPQFIFQYYREEENGRGNFPPRFSGLQFPNYSSELNVNALELDDSALYLCASSSSGGRSSSPLHFGNGTRLTVT.

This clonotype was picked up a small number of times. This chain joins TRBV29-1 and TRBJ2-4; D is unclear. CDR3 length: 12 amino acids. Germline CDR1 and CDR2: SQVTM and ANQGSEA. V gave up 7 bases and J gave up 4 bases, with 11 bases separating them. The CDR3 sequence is CSGGTEKNIQYF. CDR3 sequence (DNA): TGCAGCGGCGGCACAGAGAAAAACATTCAGTACTTC.

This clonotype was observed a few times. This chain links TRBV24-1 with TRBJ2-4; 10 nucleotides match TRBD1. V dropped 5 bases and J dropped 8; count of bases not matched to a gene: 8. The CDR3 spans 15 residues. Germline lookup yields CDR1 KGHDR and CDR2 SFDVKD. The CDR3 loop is CATSGTGTGEDIQYF. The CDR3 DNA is TGTGCCACCAGTGGGACCGGGACAGGGGAGGACATTCAGTACTTC.

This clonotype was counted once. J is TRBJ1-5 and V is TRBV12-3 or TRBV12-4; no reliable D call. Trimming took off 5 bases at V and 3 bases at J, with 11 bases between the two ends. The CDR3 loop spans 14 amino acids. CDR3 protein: CASSTDGPNQPQHF. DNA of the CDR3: TGTGCCAGCAGTACAGATGGGCCCAATCAGCCCCAGCATTTT.

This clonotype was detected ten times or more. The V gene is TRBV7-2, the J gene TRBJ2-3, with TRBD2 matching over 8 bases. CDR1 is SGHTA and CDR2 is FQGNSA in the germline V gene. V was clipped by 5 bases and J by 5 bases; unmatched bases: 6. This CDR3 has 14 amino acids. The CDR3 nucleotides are TGTGCCAGCAGCCCGGGAGGGAGCGAAGATACGCAGTATTTT. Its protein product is CASSPGGSEDTQYF.